The clone carrying this T cell receptor beta chain was found a few times. The V end was cut by 3 bases, the J end by 2 bases, with 13 bases between. Per the germline V gene, CDR1 is DFQATT and CDR2 is SNEGSKA (reference sequence). The CDR3 has 14 amino acids. Using its own MiXCR run on the RT-PCR reads, TCRdb lists one record per CDR3 protein. Of fewer than 800,000 distinct CDR3 sequences in the sample, approximately 15% are singletons; the top ten hold 3.6%. V gene TRBV20-1 combines with J gene TRBJ2-5, with D maybe TRBD2 (6 bases). The TCR originated in a female donor in good health, serving as a healthy control. Input material: memory CD4+ T cells from blood. As DNA, the CDR3 is TGCAGTGCTAGTCGGGGGAGTTTGCAAGAGACCCAGTACTTC. It yields the protein CSASRGSLQETQYF.